This T cell receptor beta chain derives from a study of T cells in Graves' hyperthyroidism and ophthalmopathy. Study-wide results and limits: Also found in blood were most expanded thyroid clonotypes above 0.001.

The study excluded patients with uncontrolled infection, other autoimmune disease, pregnancy or lactation. Germline V lookup: CDR1 ENHRY, CDR2 SYGVKD. This CDR3 region has 14 residues. What was amplified from RNA transcripts were TCR beta CDR3 regions. The HTBI primer set drove a first-round RT-PCR of the TCR CDR3. Each CDR3 protein is one row after TCRdb ran MiXCR on the multiplex PCR reads. The repertoire has about 700,000 distinct CDR3 sequences, 45% of them found once; the top ten carry less than 9%. This clonotype was detected only a few times. What it binds is unknown. The junction does not match germline at one end; this may be a read error.

The chain has TRBV10-3 and TRBJ1-6, with D tentatively TRBD1 (5 bases). The sequenced material came from peripheral blood or thyroid tissue (not recorded which). The receptor was derived from an adult man with Graves' disease, either hyperthyroidism or ophthalmopathy (not recorded which). This CDR3 is CASSDLGDNSPLHF. CDR3 in DNA: TGTGCCAGCAGTGATCTGGGGGATAATTCACCCCTCCACTTT.